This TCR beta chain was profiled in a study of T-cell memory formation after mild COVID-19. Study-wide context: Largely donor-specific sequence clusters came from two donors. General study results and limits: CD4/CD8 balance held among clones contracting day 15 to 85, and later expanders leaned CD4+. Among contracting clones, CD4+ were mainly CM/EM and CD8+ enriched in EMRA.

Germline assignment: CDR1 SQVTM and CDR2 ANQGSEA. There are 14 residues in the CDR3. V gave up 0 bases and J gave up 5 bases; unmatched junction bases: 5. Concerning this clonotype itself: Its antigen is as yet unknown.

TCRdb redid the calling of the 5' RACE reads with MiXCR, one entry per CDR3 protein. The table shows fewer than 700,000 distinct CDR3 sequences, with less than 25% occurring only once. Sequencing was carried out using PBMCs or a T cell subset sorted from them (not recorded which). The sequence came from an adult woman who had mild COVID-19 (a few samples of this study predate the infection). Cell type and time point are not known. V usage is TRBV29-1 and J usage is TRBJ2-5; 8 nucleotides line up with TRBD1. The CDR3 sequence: CSVEDLDRGETQYF. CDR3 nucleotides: TGCAGCGTTGAAGATCTTGACAGGGGTGAGACCCAGTACTTC.